This TCR beta chain was retrieved from a study of regulatory and conventional T cells in RAG deficiency. The protocol was immunoSEQ multiplex PCR, while the TCRdb copy is restricted to in-frame clones and leaves out a portion. In the table there are around 37,000 clones, roughly 90% of which are singletons. This CDR3 spans 16 amino acids. V dropped 5 bases and J dropped 5 bases, with 21 bases sitting between them. Germline V CDR1 and CDR2: SGHAT, FQNNGV. These data are also associated with another study on regulatory T cells. As that report states: The primer mix had 52 TRBV and 13 TRBJ primers.

This sequence was found in a human donor in good health. Specimen: CD8+ T cells sorted from blood. V usage is TRBV11-2 and J usage is TRBJ1-1; TRBD1 is a possible D gene (5 bases). CDR3 sequence: CASSQGVPGLGTEAFF. In DNA form, the CDR3 reads TGTGCCAGCAGCCAAGGGGTGCCGGGATTGGGGACTGAAGCTTTCTTT.